Detailed here is one T cell receptor (beta chain). The data were obtained in a study of blood T cell repertoires in COVID-19. Assay used: immunoSEQ multiplex PCR; TCRdb lists only in-frame clones, some missing. Of 150,000 to 200,000 clones in the sample, less than 90% were seen once. Germline V lookup: CDR1 MDHEN, CDR2 SYDVKM. CDR3 length: 20 residues. V gave up 5 bases and J gave up 9 bases; unmatched junction bases: 24. Material for sequencing was peripheral blood. J is TRBJ2-1 and V is TRBV28; 11 bases align to TRBD2. The receptor was derived from a man aged 65 to 85 with active or convalescent COVID-19. In DNA, the CDR3 is TGTGCCAGCAGTCCCCTCTTGGGATTATCTGGGACTAGCGGTTATCGTGAGCAGTTCTTC. Translating gives CASSPLLGLSGTSGYREQFF. Using reference TRBV28 and TRBJ2-1 for the parts outside the CDR3, the full variable domain is DVKVTQSSRYLVKRTGEKVFLECVQDMDHENMFWYRQDPGLGLRLIYFSYDVKMKEKGDIPEGYSVSREKKERFSLILESASTNQTSMYLCASSPLLGLSGTSGYREQFFGPGTRLTVL.